What follows are 20 T cell receptor beta chains derived from one specimen sequenced in a study of blood T cell repertoires in COVID-19. Clones were read by immunoSEQ multiplex PCR, and TCRdb kept only the in-frame ones, dropping some. The sample yields about 42,000 clones, 90% to 95% seen once. What was sequenced was peripheral blood. Receptor source: a human donor in a cohort sampled during active COVID-19.

CDR3 coding DNA: TGTGCCAGCATTCCCAACCGGGACAGGAACTACGAGCAGTACTTC. It translates to CASIPNRDRNYEQYF. The chain uses TRBV28 and TRBJ2-7; TRBD1 aligns across 8 bases. Germline CDR1 is MDHEN and CDR2 is SYDVKM. This CDR3 has 15 amino acids. The ends lost 7 bases at V and 3 bases at J; junction bases unmatched: 11.

The J gene is TRBJ2-5, the V gene TRBV5-4; tentative D call: TRBD2 (6 bases). Trimming removed 7 bases at V and 1 base at J, with 14 bases between. Germline V gives CDR1 SGHNT, CDR2 YYREEE (reference sequence). The CDR3 spans 14 residues. CDR3 nucleotide sequence: TGTGCCAGCCGACTAGATGTAGGCCAAGAGACCCAGTACTTC. Its protein product is CASRLDVGQETQYF.

V gene TRBV28 combines with J gene TRBJ2-2, with TRBD1 matching over 7 bases. The CDR3 totals 17 residues. V lost 7 bases and J lost 2; bases outside the gene matches: 13. Germline V gene sequence: CDR1 MDHEN, CDR2 SYDVKM. The CDR3 nucleotides are TGTGCCAGCACACGACCCCCCGGGACAGTTAACACCGGGGAGCTGTTTTTT. Its translation: CASTRPPGTVNTGELFF.

This clone occurred once. The rearrangement links TRBV14 to TRBJ2-7, with D perhaps TRBD2 (5 bases). Germline V gene data show CDR1 as SGHDN and CDR2 as FVKESK. This CDR3 region has 14 residues. Trimming left V 5 bases short and J 3 bases short, with 14 bases between. The CDR3 nucleotides read TGTGCCAGCAGCGCCCTGGGAGTATACTACGAGCAGTACTTC. As protein: CASSALGVYYEQYF.

The rearrangement joins TRBV7-2 to TRBJ2-7; 9 bases are shared with TRBD2. The CDR3 is 16 residues long. Trimming took 1 base from V and 6 from J; bases not matched to a gene: 10. CDR1 and CDR2 from the germline V gene are SGHTA and FQGNSA. The DNA for the CDR3 is TGTGCCAGCAGCTTAGAAAGCGCGGGAGGGCCCCCCGAGCAGTACTTC. It yields the protein CASSLESAGGPPEQYF.

The chain carries TRBV19 and TRBJ2-2; a weak D match, TRBD1 (5 bases). The germline V gene encodes CDR1 LNHDA and CDR2 SQIVND (reference sequence). The CDR3 runs 15 residues. Trimming left V 7 bases short and J 3 bases short, with 15 bases between. In nucleotides, the CDR3 is TGTGCCAGTATTAGGGGATCTATTTACACCGGGGAGCTGTTTTTT. Amino acid sequence: CASIRGSIYTGELFF.

The V gene is TRBV18, the J gene TRBJ2-6; TRBD1 matches 9 bases. CDR1 and CDR2 (germline): KGHSH, LQKENI. There are 17 residues in the CDR3. V lost 8 bases, J lost 0 bases, and 8 bases stayed unmatched. The CDR3 here is CASPPATGGSGANVLTF. CDR3 DNA sequence: TGTGCCAGCCCCCCTGCGACAGGGGGCTCTGGGGCCAACGTCCTGACTTTC.

The J gene is TRBJ1-4, the V gene TRBV6-5; D is possibly TRBD1 (5 bases). CDR3 length: 16 amino acids. Germline assignment: CDR1 MNHEY and CDR2 SVGAGI. Between the trimmed V and J ends, which lost 3 bases and 2 bases, there was a span of 13 bases. CDR3 bases: TGTGCCAGCAGTTATTTTTTGGGGGGGACTAATGAAAAACTGTTTTTT. This sequence encodes CASSYFLGGTNEKLFF.

The chain links TRBV5-8 to TRBJ2-7; TRBD1 aligns across 7 bases. The trim removed 3 bases at V and 4 bases at J, leaving 4 bases unmatched. In germline, CDR1 is SGHTS, CDR2 YDEGEE. This CDR3 has 13 amino acids. The CDR3 loop is CASSYGTAYEQYF. The CDR3 DNA reads as TGTGCCAGCAGCTACGGGACAGCGTACGAGCAGTACTTC.

The rearrangement uses TRBV7-2 and TRBJ1-3; D is undetermined. Trimming pared 2 bases from V and 0 bases from J, leaving 11 bases between. The length of the CDR3 is 16 residues. Per germline, CDR1 SGHTA and CDR2 FQGNSA. In DNA form, the CDR3 reads TGTGCCAGCAGCTTATTACTGTTTTCCTCTGGAAACACCATATATTTT. The encoded protein is CASSLLLFSSGNTIYF.

This rearrangement joins TRBV5-1 to TRBJ2-1; D might be TRBD1 (6 bases). Germline values: CDR1 SGHRS, CDR2 YFSETQ. This CDR3 contains 15 residues. V lost 0 bases, J lost 5 bases, and 12 bases lay in between. CDR3 bases: TGCGCCAGCAGCTTGGCGACGGGACAACACAATGAGCAGTTCTTC. Its protein is CASSLATGQHNEQFF.

This clone showed up just once. In DNA form, the CDR3 reads TGTGCCAGCAGCCAAGATTGCAGTCCCCTTCATGAAAAACTGTTTTTT. The encoded protein is CASSQDCSPLHEKLFF. The V and J genes are TRBV3-1 (or the pseudogene TRBV3-2) and TRBJ1-4; D call uncertain. Trimming cost V 0 bases and J 6 bases, with 14 bases left between them. The CDR3 sequence is 16 residues long. In germline, CDR1 is LGHDT, CDR2 YNNKEL (reference sequence).

V and J are TRBV9 and TRBJ2-2; D is perhaps TRBD1 (5 bases). Germline values: CDR1 SGDLS, CDR2 YYNGEE. The CDR3 totals 15 residues. Trimming left V 0 bases short and J 6 bases short, with 12 bases between. The CDR3 DNA reads as TGTGCCAGCAGCGTAGGCAGGGTCGGTCCCGGGGAGCTGTTTTTT. Amino acids: CASSVGRVGPGELFF.

The chain employs TRBV4-2 and TRBJ2-1, with TRBD2 matching 10 bases. The germline gives CDR1 LGHNA, CDR2 YNFKEQ. The CDR3 is made up of 19 amino acids. Unmatched junction bases numbered 10, after V lost 2 bases and J lost 0 bases. The CDR3 sequence: CASSQLLTSGSGSYNEQFF. In DNA, the CDR3 is TGTGCCAGCAGCCAACTACTGACTAGCGGGTCCGGCTCCTACAATGAGCAGTTCTTC.

This rearrangement joins TRBV7-3 to TRBJ1-1; unclear D gene. V gave up 5 bases and J gave up 3 bases, with 10 bases separating them. CDR3 length equals 13 residues. Germline values: CDR1 SGHTA, CDR2 FQGTGA. The CDR3 nucleotides are TGTGCCAGCAGCACAGTGACGGACACTGAAGCTTTCTTT. This sequence encodes CASSTVTDTEAFF.

This clone appeared a single time. This chain uses TRBV12-3 or TRBV12-4 with TRBJ2-1; D remains ambiguous. This CDR3 has 12 amino acids. V was pared by 1 base and J by 8 bases, with 6 bases between. CDR3 region: CASSLGSDEQFF. For the CDR3, the DNA is TGTGCCAGCAGTTTAGGTTCGGATGAGCAGTTCTTC.

This clone was recorded only once. The chain carries TRBV5-1 and TRBJ1-1; tentatively, D is TRBD1 (6 bases). In germline, CDR1 is SGHRS, CDR2 YFSETQ. The CDR3 extends over 15 amino acids. V was trimmed by 8 bases and J by 1 base, leaving 18 bases between them. CDR3 in amino acids: CASRETGIRNTEAFF. The CDR3 DNA is TGCGCCAGTAGGGAAACAGGGATAAGGAACACTGAAGCTTTCTTT.

This clone occurred a few times. The rearrangement joins TRBV4-1 to TRBJ1-1, with D uncertain. V was clipped by 1 base and J by 1 base, with 4 bases between them. Germline CDR1 is MGHRA and CDR2 is YSYEKL. There are 13 residues in the CDR3. This CDR3 is CASSQAKNTEAFF. CDR3 sequence (DNA): TGCGCCAGCAGCCAAGCCAAGAACACTGAAGCTTTCTTT.

V usage is TRBV7-3 and J usage is TRBJ2-1, with a tentative D call TRBD2 (6 bases). There are 15 residues in the CDR3. CDR1 is SGHTA and CDR2 is FQGTGA in the germline V gene. The V end was cut by 5 bases, the J end by 2 bases, with 13 bases between. The CDR3 here is CASSRAGSPYNEQFF. The DNA for the CDR3 is TGTGCCAGCAGCCGTGCCGGGAGCCCCTACAATGAGCAGTTCTTC.

The J gene is TRBJ2-1, the V gene TRBV3-1 (or the pseudogene TRBV3-2); 9 bases are a match to TRBD2. In germline, CDR1 is LGHDT, CDR2 YNNKEL (reference sequence). J gave up 9 bases and V 1 base, and 1 base lay outside the gene matches. CDR3 length: 13 residues. Here the CDR3 DNA reads TGTGCCAGCAGCCAAGTAGCGGGGGCTGAGCAGTTCTTC. Its translation: CASSQVAGAEQFF.